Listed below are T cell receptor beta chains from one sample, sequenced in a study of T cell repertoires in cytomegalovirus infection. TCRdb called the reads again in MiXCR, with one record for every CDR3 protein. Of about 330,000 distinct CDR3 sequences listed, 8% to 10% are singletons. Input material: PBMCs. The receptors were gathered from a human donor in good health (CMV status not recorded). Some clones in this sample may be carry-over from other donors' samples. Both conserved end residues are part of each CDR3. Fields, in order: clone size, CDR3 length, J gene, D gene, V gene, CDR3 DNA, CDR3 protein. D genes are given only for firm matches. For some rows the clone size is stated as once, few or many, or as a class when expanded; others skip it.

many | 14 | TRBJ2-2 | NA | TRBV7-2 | TGTGCCAGCAGCTTAGAACCGAACACCGGGGAGCTGTTTTTT | CASSLEPNTGELFF
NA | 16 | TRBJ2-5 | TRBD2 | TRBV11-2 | TGTGCCAGCAGTTACGCCGGGGCGGGGGTTAGAGAGACCCAGTACTTC | CASSYAGAGVRETQYF
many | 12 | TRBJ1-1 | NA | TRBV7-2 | TGTGCCAGCAGCTTATCGGGGGGGGAAGCTTTCTTT | CASSLSGGEAFF
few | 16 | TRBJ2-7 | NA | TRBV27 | TGTGCCAGCAGATTAACGGGACTCTTAAACTCCTACGAGCAGTACTTC | CASRLTGLLNSYEQYF
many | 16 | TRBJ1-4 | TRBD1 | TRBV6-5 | TGTGCCAGCAGTCTCCGACGGGGACAGGGGAATGAAAAACTGTTTTTT | CASSLRRGQGNEKLFF
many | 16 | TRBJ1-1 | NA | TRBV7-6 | TGTGCCAGCAGCTTAGCTATGGACAGAATGAACACTGAAGCTTTCTTT | CASSLAMDRMNTEAFF
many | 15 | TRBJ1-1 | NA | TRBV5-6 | TGTGCCAGCAGCTTAATTCAGTCGATGAACACTGAAGCTTTCTTT | CASSLIQSMNTEAFF
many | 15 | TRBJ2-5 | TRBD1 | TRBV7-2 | TGTGCCAGCAGCTTAACCAGGACAGGGGTAGAGACCCAGTACTTC | CASSLTRTGVETQYF
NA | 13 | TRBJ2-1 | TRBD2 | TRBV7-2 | TGTGCCAGCAGCTTGGCTCTCGGGGGGACGGAGCTCTTC | CASSLALGGTELF
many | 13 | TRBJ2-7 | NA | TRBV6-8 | TGTGCCAGCAGGGCAGGGGGAGGCTACGAGCAGTACTTC | CASRAGGGYEQYF
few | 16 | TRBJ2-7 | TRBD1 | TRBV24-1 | TGTGCCACCAGTGATCCGGGACAGGGGGACTCCTACGAGCAGTACTTC | CATSDPGQGDSYEQYF
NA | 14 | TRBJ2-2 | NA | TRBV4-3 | TGCGCCAGCAGCCCGACTACAACCACCGGGGAGCTGTTTTTT | CASSPTTTTGELFF
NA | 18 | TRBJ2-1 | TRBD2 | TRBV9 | TGTGCCAGCAGCGCGAGGGGGACTAGCGGGAGCTCCTACAATGAGCAGTTCTTC | CASSARGTSGSSYNEQFF
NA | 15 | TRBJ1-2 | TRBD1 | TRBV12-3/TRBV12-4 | TGTGCCAGCAGTTTAGGCAGGGGGAGGGTGGATGGCTACACCTTC | CASSLGRGRVDGYTF
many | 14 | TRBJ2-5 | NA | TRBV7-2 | TGTGCCAGCAGACCGGGAACAGAGCAAGAGACCCAGTACTTC | CASRPGTEQETQYF
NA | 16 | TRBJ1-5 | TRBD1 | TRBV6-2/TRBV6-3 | TGTGCCAGCAGGACAGGGCGGTATGACTACTGGCGGCCCCAGCATTTT | CASRTGRYDYWRPQHF
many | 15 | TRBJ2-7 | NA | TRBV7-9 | TGTGCCAGCAGCTTAGGCTCTTCGGGAAACTACGAGCAGTACTTC | CASSLGSSGNYEQYF
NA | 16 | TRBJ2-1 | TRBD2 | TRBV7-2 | TGTGCCAGCAGCTTAGGGGGTAGCGGGGGGTGGGGTGAGCAGTTCTTC | CASSLGGSGGWGEQFF
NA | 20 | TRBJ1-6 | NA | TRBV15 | TGTGCCACCAGCAGAGATAACATCTGGCCCCGGGACTCTCATAATTCACCCCTCCACTTT | CATSRDNIWPRDSHNSPLHF
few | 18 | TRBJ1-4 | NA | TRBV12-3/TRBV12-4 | TGTGCCAGCAGTTTATGGGACCGGAATCTTGCAACTAATGAAAAACTGTTTTTT | CASSLWDRNLATNEKLFF
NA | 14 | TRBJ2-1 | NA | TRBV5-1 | TGCGCCAGCAGCTTTGAGGCAGTTCACAATGAGCAGTTCTTC | CASSFEAVHNEQFF
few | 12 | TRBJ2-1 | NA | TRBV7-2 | TGTGCCAGCAGCTCAGTGGGGGTGGAGCAGTTCTTC | CASSSVGVEQFF